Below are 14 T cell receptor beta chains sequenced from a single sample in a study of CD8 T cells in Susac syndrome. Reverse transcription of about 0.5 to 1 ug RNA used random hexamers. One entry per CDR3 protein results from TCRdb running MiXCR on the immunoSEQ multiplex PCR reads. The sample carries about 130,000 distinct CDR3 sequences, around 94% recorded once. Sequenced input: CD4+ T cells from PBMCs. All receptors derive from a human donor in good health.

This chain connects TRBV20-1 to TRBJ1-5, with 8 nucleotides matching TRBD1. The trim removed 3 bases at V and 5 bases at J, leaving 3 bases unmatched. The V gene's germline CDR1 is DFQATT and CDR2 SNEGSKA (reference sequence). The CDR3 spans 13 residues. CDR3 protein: CSASGQGYQPQHF. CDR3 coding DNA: TGCAGTGCTAGCGGACAGGGATATCAGCCCCAGCATTTT.

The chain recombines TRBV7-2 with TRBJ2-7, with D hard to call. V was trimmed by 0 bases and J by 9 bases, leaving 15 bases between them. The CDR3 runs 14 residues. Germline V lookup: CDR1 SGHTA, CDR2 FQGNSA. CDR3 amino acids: CASSLAHSLFGQYF. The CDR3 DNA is TGTGCCAGCAGCTTAGCGCACTCTCTCTTCGGGCAGTACTTC.

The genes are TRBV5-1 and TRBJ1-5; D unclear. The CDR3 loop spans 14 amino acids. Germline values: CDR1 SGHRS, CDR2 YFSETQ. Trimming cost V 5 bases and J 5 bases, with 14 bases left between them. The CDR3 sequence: CASSRGLGDQPQHF. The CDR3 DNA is TGCGCCAGCAGTCGAGGGCTTGGCGATCAGCCCCAGCATTTT.

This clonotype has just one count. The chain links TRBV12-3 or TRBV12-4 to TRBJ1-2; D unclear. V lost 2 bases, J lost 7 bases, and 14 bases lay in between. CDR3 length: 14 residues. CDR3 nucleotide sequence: TGTGCCAGCAGTTTATACCCAACTGAACGTGGCTACACCTTC. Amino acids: CASSLYPTERGYTF.

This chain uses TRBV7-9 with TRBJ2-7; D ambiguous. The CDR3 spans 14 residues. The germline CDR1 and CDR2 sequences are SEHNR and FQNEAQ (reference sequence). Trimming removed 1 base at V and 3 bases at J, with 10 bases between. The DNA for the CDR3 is TGTGCCAGCAGCTTAGGGGCCACTTTCTACGAGCAGTACTTC. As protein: CASSLGATFYEQYF.

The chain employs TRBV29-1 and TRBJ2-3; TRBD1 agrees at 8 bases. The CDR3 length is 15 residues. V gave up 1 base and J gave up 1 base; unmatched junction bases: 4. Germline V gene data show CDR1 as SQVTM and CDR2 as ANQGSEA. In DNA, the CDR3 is TGCAGCGTTGAAGGAACACAGGGGGGCACAGATACGCAGTATTTT. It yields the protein CSVEGTQGGTDTQYF.

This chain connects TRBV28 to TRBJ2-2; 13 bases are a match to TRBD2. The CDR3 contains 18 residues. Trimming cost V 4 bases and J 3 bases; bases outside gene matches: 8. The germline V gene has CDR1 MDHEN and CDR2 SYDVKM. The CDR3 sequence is CASSSGLAGVQYTGELFF. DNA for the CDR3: TGTGCCAGCAGTTCAGGACTAGCGGGAGTACAATACACCGGGGAGCTGTTTTTT. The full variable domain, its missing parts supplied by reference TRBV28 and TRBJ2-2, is DVKVTQSSRYLVKRTGEKVFLECVQDMDHENMFWYRQDPGLGLRLIYFSYDVKMKEKGDIPEGYSVSREKKERFSLILESASTNQTSMYLCASSSGLAGVQYTGELFFGEGSRLTVL.

The CDR3 bases are TGCAGCGTTGGCCATAGCAATCAGCCCCAGCATTTT. It specifies CSVGHSNQPQHF. V usage is TRBV29-1 and J usage is TRBJ1-5; D unclear. In germline, CDR1 is SQVTM, CDR2 ANQGSEA. Trimming took off 4 bases at V and 0 bases at J, with 4 bases between the two ends. The CDR3 contains 12 residues.

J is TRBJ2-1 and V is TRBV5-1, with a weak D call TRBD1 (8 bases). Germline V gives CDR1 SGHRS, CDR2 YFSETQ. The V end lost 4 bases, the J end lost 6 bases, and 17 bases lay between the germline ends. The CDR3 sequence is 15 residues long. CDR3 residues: CASSPQGGFGNEQFF. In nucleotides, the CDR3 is TGCGCCAGCAGCCCACAGGGGGGGTTCGGCAATGAGCAGTTCTTC.

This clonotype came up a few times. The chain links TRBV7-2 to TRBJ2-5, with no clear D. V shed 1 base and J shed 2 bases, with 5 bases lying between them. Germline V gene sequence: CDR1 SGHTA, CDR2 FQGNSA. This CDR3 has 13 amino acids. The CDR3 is CASSLGSQETQYF. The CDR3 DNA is TGTGCCAGCAGCTTAGGTTCTCAAGAGACCCAGTACTTC. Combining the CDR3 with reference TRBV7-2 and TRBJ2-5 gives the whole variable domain GAGVSQSPSNKVTEKGKDVELRCDPISGHTALYWYRQSLGQGLEFLIYFQGNSAPDKSGLPSDRFSAERTGGSVSTLTIQRTQQEDSAVYLCASSLGSQETQYFGPGTRLLVL.

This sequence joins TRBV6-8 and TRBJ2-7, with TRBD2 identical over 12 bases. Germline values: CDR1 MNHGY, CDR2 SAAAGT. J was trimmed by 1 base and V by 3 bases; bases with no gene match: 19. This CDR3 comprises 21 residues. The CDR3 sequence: CASSYSTGHSTSGRSSYEQYF. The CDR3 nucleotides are TGTGCCAGCAGTTATTCGACAGGACACTCCACTAGCGGGAGGTCTTCCTACGAGCAGTACTTC.

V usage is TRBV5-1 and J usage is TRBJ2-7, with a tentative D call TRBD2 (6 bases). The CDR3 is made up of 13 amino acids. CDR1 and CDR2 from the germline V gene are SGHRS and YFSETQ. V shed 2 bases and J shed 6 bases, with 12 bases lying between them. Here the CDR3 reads CASSLGGPSEQYF. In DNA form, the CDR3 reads TGCGCCAGCAGCTTAGGAGGGCCCTCCGAGCAGTACTTC.

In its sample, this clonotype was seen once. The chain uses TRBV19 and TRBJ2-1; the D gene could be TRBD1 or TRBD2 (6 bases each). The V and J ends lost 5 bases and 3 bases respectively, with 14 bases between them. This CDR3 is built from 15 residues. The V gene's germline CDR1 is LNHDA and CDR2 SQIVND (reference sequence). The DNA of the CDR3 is TGTGCCAGTAGTTACGGAGGGGGAATCTACAATGAGCAGTTCTTC. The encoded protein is CASSYGGGIYNEQFF.

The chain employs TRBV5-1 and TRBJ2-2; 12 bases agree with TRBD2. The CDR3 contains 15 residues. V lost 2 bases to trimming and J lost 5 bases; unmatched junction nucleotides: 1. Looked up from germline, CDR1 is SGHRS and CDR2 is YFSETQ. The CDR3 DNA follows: TGCGCCAGCAGCTTCGGGACTAGCGGGACCGGGGAGCTGTTTTTT. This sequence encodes CASSFGTSGTGELFF.